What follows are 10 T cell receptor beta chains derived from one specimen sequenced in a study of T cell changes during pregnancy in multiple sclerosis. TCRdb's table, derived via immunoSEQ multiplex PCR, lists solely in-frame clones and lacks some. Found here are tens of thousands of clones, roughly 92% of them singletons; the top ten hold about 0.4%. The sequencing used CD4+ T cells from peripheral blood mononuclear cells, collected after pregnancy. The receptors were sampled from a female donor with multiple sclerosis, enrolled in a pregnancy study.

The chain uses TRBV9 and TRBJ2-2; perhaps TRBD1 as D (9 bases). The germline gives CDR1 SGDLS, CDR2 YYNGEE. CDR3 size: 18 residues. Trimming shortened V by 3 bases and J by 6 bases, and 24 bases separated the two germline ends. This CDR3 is CASSARPGGDRVAGELFF. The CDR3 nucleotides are TGTGCCAGCAGCGCCCGCCCGGGGGGGGACAGGGTGGCCGGGGAGCTGTTTTTT.

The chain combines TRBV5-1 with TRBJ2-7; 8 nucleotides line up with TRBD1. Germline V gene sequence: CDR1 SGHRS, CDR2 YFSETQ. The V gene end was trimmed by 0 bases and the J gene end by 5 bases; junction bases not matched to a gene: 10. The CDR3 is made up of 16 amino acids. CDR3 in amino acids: CASSLGLGQGANEQYF. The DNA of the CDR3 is TGCGCCAGCAGCTTGGGACTGGGGCAGGGGGCGAACGAGCAGTACTTC.

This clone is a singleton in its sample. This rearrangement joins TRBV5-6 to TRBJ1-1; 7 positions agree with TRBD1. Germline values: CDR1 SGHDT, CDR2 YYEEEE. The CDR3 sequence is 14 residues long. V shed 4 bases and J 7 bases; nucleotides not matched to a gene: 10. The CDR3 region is CASSPPGTAVEAFF. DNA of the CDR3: TGTGCCAGCAGCCCTCCCGGGACAGCCGTTGAAGCTTTCTTT.

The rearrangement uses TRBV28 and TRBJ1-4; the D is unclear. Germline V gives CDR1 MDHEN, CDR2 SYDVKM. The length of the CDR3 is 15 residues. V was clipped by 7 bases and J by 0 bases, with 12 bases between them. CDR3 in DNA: TGTGCCAGCACGTACAGCGGAGCAACTAATGAAAAACTGTTTTTT. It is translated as CASTYSGATNEKLFF.

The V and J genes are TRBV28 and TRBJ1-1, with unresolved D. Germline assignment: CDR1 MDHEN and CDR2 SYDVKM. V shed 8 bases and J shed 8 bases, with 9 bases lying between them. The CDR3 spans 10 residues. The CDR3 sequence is CASSAIEAFF. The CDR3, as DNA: TGTGCCAGCTCCGCTATCGAAGCTTTCTTT.

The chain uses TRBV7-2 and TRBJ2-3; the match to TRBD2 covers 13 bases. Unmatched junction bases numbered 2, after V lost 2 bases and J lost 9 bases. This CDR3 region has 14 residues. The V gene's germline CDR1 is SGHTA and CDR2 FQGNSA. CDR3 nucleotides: TGTGCCAGCAGCTTAACACTAGCGGGAGGGACGCAGTATTTT. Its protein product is CASSLTLAGGTQYF.

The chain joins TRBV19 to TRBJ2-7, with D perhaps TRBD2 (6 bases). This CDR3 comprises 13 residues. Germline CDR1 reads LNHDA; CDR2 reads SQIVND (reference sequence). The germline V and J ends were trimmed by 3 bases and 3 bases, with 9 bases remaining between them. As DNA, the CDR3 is TGTGCCAGTAGTATTAGGGGAGGCTACGAGCAGTACTTC. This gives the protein CASSIRGGYEQYF.

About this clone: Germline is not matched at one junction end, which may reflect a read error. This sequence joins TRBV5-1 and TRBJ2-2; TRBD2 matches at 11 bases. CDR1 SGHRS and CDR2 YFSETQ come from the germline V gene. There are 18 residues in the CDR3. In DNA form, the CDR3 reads TGCGCCAGCAGCACCGGAACTAGCGGGGGCATCAACAGCGGGGAGCTGTTTTTT. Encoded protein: CASSTGTSGGINSGELFF.

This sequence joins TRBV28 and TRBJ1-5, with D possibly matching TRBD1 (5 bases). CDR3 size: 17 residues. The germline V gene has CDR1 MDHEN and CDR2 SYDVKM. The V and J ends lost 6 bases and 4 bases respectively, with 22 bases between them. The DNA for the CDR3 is TGTGCCAGCAGGTCGTCACGGAGGGGACGGATAAATCAGCCCCAGCATTTT. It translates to CASRSSRRGRINQPQHF. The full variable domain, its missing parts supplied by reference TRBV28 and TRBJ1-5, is DVKVTQSSRYLVKRTGEKVFLECVQDMDHENMFWYRQDPGLGLRLIYFSYDVKMKEKGDIPEGYSVSREKKERFSLILESASTNQTSMYLCASRSSRRGRINQPQHFGDGTRLSIL.

The CDR3 DNA reads TGTGCCAGCAGTTTTCGGGGGAGAACTGAAGCTTTCTTT. Translating it yields CASSFRGRTEAFF. The chain uses TRBV28 and TRBJ1-1; a weak D match, TRBD1 (5 bases). CDR1 and CDR2 (germline): MDHEN, SYDVKM. V shed 3 bases and J shed 5 bases, with 10 bases lying between them. The CDR3 has 13 amino acids.